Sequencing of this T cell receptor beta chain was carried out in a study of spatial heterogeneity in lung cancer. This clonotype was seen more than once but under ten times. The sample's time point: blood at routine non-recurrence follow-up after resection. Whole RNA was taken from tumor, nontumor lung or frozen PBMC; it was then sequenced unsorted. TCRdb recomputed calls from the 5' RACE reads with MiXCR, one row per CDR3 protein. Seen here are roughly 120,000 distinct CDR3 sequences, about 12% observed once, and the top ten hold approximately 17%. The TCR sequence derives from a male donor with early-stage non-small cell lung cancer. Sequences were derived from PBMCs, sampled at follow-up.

Written as DNA, the CDR3 is TGCGCCAGCAGCCAGGGCTCGCAGGGGCGTCTAGCCAAAAACATTCAGTACTTC. The encoded protein is CASSQGSQGRLAKNIQYF. The rearrangement joins TRBV4-1 to TRBJ2-4; D is perhaps TRBD1 (6 bases). Germline CDR1 MGHRA, CDR2 YSYEKL. V lost 3 bases and J 0 bases, leaving 18 bases between the germline ends. The CDR3 has 18 residues.